Sequencing of this TCR beta chain was carried out in a study of blood T cell repertoires in COVID-19. This table comes from immunoSEQ multiplex PCR, and its TCRdb copy is limited to in-frame clones, with some not included. The sample has more than 300,000 clones, almost 90% seen once; the top ten hold 6% to 8%. In Seattle, patients joined the study during active infection and were tracked longitudinally. Only one count was recorded for this clone. The TCR originated in a woman in her 70s with COVID-19, enrolled during active disease. Sequencing was performed on peripheral blood.

As DNA, the CDR3 is TGTGCCAGCAGTTTATCCCCCCGGAACACTGAAGCTTTCTTT. Amino acid sequence: CASSLSPRNTEAFF. The J gene is TRBJ1-1, the V gene TRBV27, with D unresolved. V dropped 0 bases and J dropped 1 base, with 6 bases sitting between them. Looked up from germline, CDR1 is MNHEY and CDR2 is SMNVEV (reference sequence). The CDR3 sequence is 14 residues long.